These 5 T cell receptor beta chains share one sample of origin, sequenced in a study of CD8 T cells in ankylosing spondylitis. Notes on the study in general: Typical of ankylosing spondylitis blood, it appeared, was a TCR beta motif of eight highly homologous variants.

The antigens of these receptors remain unknown. TCRdb re-analysed the 5' RACE reads in MiXCR, keeping a single row per CDR3 protein. The table has 100,000 or so distinct CDR3 sequences, about 9% seen once. Input material: blood, either unsorted or a sorted T cell fraction (not recorded which). All receptors derive from a male donor with ankylosing spondylitis.

This clonotype was observed a handful of times. CDR3 DNA: TGTGCCAGCAGCTTAGTTCTTACCGAGCAGTACTTC. This sequence encodes CASSLVLTEQYF. This rearrangement joins TRBV7-9 to TRBJ2-7; D unclear. There are 12 residues in the CDR3. Germline CDR1 is SEHNR and CDR2 is FQNEAQ (reference sequence). V dropped 1 base and J dropped 6 bases, with 7 bases sitting between them.

J is TRBJ1-3 and V is TRBV12-3 or TRBV12-4; D gene unclear. This CDR3 is built from 18 residues. V lost 3 bases and J 0 bases, leaving 18 bases between the germline ends. The CDR3 DNA is TGTGCCAGCAGTTTCTCGACCGGGTTAGGATCCTCTGGAAACACCATATATTTT. Amino acid sequence: CASSFSTGLGSSGNTIYF.

This clonotype appeared many times. Here the CDR3 reads CAISEFTSGTDTQYF. CDR3 DNA: TGTGCCATCAGTGAATTTACTAGCGGCACAGATACGCAGTATTTT. V usage is TRBV10-3 and J usage is TRBJ2-3; TRBD2 aligns across 7 bases. J lost 1 base, V lost 3 bases, and 4 bases had no gene match. The germline gives CDR1 ENHRY, CDR2 SYGVKD. The CDR3 spans 15 residues.

At least ten counts were recorded for this clonotype. The chain's CDR3 is CSARPPGASDLYEQYF. Written as DNA, the CDR3 is TGCAGTGCTAGACCCCCTGGGGCTAGCGACCTCTACGAGCAGTACTTC. The chain links TRBV20-1 to TRBJ2-7, with a tentative D call TRBD2 (6 bases). Trimming shortened V by 2 bases and J by 3 bases, and 20 bases separated the two germline ends. The CDR3 has 16 residues. Germline CDR1 is DFQATT and CDR2 is SNEGSKA (reference sequence).

Many counts were recorded for this clonotype. The V call is TRBV15, the J call TRBJ1-5; D is undetermined. V lost 0 bases, J lost 0 bases, and 9 bases lay in between. This CDR3 has 16 residues. Germline V gene sequence: CDR1 LNHNV, CDR2 YYDKDF (reference sequence). In nucleotides, the CDR3 is TGTGCCACCAGCAGAGAGGCCCCAGGTAGCAATCAGCCCCAGCATTTT. It is translated as CATSREAPGSNQPQHF.